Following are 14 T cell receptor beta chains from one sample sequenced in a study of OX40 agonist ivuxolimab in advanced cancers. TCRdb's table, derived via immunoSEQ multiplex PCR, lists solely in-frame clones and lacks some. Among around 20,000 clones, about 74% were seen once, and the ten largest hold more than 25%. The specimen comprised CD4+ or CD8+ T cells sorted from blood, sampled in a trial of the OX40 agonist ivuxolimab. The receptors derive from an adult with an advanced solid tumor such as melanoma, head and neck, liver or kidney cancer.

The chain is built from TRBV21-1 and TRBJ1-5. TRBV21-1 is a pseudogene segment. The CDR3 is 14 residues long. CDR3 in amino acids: CASSKRAGNQPQHF. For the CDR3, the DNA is TGTGCCAGCAGCAAAAGGGCGGGCAATCAGCCCCAGCATTTT.

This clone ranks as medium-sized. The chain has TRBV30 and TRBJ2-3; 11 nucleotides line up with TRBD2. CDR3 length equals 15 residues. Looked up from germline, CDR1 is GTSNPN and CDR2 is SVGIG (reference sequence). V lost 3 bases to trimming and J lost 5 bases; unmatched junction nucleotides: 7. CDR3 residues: CAWSVLAGVGDTQYF. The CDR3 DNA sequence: TGTGCCTGGAGCGTACTAGCGGGAGTGGGAGATACGCAGTATTTT.

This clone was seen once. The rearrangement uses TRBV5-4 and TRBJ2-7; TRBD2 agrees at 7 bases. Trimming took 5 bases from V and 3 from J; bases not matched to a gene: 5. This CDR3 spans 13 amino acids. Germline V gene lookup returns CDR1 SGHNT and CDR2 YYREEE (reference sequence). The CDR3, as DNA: TGTGCCAGCAGTCTCCGGGGGGACTACGAGCAGTACTTC. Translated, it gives CASSLRGDYEQYF.

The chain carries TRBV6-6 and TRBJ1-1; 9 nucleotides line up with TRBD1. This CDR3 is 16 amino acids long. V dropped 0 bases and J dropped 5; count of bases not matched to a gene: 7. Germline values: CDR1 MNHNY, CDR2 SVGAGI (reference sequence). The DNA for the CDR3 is TGTGCCAGCAGTTACTCCCCGGGACAGGGAGAAACTGAAGCTTTCTTT. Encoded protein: CASSYSPGQGETEAFF.

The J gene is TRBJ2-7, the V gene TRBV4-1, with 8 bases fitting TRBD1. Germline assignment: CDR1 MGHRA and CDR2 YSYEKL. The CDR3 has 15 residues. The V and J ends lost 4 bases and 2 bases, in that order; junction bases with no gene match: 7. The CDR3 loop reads CASSRLSDRAYEQYF. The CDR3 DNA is TGCGCCAGCAGCCGACTTTCGGACAGGGCCTACGAGCAGTACTTC.

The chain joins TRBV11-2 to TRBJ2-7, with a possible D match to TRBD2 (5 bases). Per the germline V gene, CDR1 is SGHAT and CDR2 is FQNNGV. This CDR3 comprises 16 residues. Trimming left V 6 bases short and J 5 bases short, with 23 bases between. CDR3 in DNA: TGTGCCAGCAGTGTACCCCCCGGACTCTCGCGGCACGAGCAGTACTTC. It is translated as CASSVPPGLSRHEQYF.

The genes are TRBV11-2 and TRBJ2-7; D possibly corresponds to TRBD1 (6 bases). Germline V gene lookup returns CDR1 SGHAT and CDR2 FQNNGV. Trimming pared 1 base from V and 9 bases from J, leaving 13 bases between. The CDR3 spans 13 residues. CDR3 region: CASSLVPGDGQYF. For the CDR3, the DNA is TGTGCCAGCAGCTTAGTCCCAGGGGATGGGCAGTACTTC.

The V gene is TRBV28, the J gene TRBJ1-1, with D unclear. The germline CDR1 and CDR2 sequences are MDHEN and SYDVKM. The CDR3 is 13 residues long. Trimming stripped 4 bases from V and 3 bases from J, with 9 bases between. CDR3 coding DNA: TGTGCCAGCAGTTCAGTCTCGGACACTGAAGCTTTCTTT. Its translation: CASSSVSDTEAFF.

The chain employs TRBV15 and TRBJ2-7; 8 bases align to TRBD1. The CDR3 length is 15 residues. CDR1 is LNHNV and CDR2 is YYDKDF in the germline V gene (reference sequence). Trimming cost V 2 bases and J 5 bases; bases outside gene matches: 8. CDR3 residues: CATSRTRQGTHEQYF. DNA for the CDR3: TGTGCCACCAGCAGAACCAGACAGGGGACCCACGAGCAGTACTTC.

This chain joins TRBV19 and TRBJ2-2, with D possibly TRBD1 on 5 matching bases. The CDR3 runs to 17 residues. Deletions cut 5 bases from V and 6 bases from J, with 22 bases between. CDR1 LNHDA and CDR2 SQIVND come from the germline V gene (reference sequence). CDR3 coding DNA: TGTGCCAGTAGTGTCGGACACCGATGGGATCTCGCCGGGGAGCTGTTTTTT. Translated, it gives CASSVGHRWDLAGELFF.

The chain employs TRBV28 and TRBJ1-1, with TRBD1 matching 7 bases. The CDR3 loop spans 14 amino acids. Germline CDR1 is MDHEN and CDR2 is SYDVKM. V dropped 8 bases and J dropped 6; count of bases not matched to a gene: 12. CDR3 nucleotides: TGTGCCAGCGCAAACCCGACAGGGTCGGCTGAAGCTTTCTTT. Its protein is CASANPTGSAEAFF.

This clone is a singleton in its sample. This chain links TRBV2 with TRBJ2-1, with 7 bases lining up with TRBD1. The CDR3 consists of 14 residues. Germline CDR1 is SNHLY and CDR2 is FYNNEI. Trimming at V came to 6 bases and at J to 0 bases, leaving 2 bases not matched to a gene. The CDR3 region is CASRGQYSYNEQFF. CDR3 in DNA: TGTGCCAGCAGGGGACAGTACTCCTACAATGAGCAGTTCTTC.

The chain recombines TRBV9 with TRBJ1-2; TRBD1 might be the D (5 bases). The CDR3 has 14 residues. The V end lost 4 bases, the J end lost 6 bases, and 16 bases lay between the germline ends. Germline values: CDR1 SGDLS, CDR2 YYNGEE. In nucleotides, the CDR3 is TGTGCCAGCAGCTCTCCTGGGACGACCAATGGCTACACCTTC. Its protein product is CASSSPGTTNGYTF.

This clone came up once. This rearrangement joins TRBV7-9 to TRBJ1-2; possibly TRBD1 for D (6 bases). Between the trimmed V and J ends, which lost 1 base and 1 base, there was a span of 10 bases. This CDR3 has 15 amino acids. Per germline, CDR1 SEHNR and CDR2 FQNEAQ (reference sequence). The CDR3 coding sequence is TGTGCCAGCAGCTTAGGGACAGACGTTAACTATGGCTACACCTTC. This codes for CASSLGTDVNYGYTF.